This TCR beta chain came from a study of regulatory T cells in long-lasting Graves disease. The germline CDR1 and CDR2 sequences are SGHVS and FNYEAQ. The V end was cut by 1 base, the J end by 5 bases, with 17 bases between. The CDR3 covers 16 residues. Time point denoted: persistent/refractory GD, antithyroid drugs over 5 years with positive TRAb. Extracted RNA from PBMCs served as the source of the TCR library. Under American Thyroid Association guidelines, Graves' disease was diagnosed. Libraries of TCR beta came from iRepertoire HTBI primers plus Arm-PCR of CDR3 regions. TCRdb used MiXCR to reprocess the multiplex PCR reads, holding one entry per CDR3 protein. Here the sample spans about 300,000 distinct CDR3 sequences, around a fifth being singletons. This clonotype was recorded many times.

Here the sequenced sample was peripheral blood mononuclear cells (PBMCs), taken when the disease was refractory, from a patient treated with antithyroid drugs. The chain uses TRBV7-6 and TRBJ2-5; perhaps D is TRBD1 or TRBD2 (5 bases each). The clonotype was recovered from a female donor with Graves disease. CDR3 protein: CASSLVVRGVEETQYF. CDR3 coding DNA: TGTGCCAGCAGCTTAGTGGTGAGGGGCGTCGAGGAGACCCAGTACTTC.